This TCR beta chain was obtained from a study of blood T cells in healthy people across ages. Study outcomes and limitations: With donor CMV status unknown, expanded clonotype changes were possibly confounded. Roughly linearly, TCR beta diversity per million T cells fell as age increased. When set beside aged donors, long-lived donors presented more naive CD4+ cells and higher diversity. The study found TCR beta diversity correlated strongly with naive T cell percentage.

On this clonotype: No antigen is known for it.

A J-beta primer mix and a sample-barcoded 5' primer were used in a second PCR of about 7 to 12 cycles. TCRdb re-called the 5' RACE reads with MiXCR, one entry per CDR3 protein. The sample lists around 1.5 million distinct CDR3 sequences; 59% were seen once. The receptor's source is a man younger than 35 in good health. Source material: blood.

The CDR3, as DNA: TGCGCCAGCAGCGCTAGCAGGCAAGAGACCCAGTACTTC. Its translation is CASSASRQETQYF. The chain employs TRBV5-1 and TRBJ2-5; D possibly corresponds to TRBD2 (5 bases). V lost 4 bases and J lost 2, with 9 bases in between. The CDR3 consists of 13 residues. CDR1 is SGHRS and CDR2 is YFSETQ in the germline V gene.